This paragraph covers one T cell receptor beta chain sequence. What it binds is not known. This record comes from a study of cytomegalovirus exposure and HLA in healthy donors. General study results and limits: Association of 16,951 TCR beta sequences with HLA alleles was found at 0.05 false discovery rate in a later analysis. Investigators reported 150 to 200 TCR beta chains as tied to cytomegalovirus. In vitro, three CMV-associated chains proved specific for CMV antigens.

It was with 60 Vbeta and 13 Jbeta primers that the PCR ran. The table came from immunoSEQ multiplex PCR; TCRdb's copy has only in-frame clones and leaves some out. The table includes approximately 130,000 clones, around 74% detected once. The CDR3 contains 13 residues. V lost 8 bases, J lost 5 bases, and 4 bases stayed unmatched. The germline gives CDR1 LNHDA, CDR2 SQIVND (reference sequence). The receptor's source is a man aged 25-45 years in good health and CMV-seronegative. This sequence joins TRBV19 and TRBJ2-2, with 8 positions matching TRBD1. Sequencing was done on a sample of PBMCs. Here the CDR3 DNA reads TGTGCCAGTGGACAGGGATATACCGGGGAGCTGTTTTTT. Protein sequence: CASGQGYTGELFF.